This TCR beta chain was retrieved from a study of patients and donors after allogeneic stem cell transplantation. V lost 5 bases and J lost 0, with 16 bases in between. Looked up from germline, CDR1 is SNHLY and CDR2 is FYNNEI. The CDR3 runs 17 residues. TCRdb reprocessed the RT-PCR reads via MiXCR and lists one record per CDR3 protein. Among about 74,000 distinct CDR3 sequences listed, about 26% were seen once. The V and J genes are TRBV2 and TRBJ1-4; D uncertain. Sequenced sample: blood, either unsorted or a sorted T cell fraction (not recorded which). This TCR was recovered from a human donor who was either an allogeneic HSCT recipient or a stem cell or donor lymphocyte infusion donor (not recorded which). It is not recorded whose cells these are; they may come from a transplant donor. CDR3 in DNA: TGTGCCAGCAGTCAACCCCCGCTGCGGACAACTAATGAAAAACTGTTTTTT. Amino acids: CASSQPPLRTTNEKLFF.